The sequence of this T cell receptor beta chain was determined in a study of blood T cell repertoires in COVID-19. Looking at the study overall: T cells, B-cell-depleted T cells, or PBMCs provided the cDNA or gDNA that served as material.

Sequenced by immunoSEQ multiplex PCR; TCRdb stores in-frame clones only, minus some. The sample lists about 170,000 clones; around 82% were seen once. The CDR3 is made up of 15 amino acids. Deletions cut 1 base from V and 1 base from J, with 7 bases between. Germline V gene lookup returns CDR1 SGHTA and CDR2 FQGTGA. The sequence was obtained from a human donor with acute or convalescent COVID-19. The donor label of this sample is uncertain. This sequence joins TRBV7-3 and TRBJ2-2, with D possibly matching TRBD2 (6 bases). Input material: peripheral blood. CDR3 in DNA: TGTGCCAGCAGCTTAAAAGCGGGGAACACCGGGGAGCTGTTTTTT. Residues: CASSLKAGNTGELFF.